This T cell receptor beta chain was documented in a study of cytomegalovirus exposure and HLA in healthy donors. The table lists this clone with a few counts. Its specificity is unknown. V lost 1 base to trimming and J lost 3 bases; unmatched junction nucleotides: 9. Germline V gene sequence: CDR1 SGHVS, CDR2 FQNEAQ. CDR3 length: 17 residues. With 60 Vbeta and 13 Jbeta primers, the PCR was carried out. Repertoires were generated with immunoSEQ multiplex PCR, while TCRdb's copy carries only in-frame clones and drops some. The profile shows 90,000 to 140,000 clones, approximately 69% of them singletons. Study results and limitations: There was a cluster of highly shared sequence variants that was likely a sequencing artifact. An analysis done earlier found most TCR beta V segments productive about 87% or about 30% of the time.

This clonotype was obtained from a man aged 25 to 40 in good health and CMV-seronegative. The chain recombines TRBV7-8 with TRBJ2-1; TRBD2 matches at 7 bases. The sample taken for sequencing was PBMCs. The CDR3 nucleotides read TGTGCCAGCAGCTTAGGAGGGGCGGGAGAGATCTACAATGAGCAGTTCTTC. Translated, it gives CASSLGGAGEIYNEQFF.